This T cell receptor beta chain was found in a study of PD-1 blockade in classical Hodgkin lymphoma. Autologous stem cell transplantation was followed by relapse in every patient, and brentuximab vedotin exposure varied. Patients showed best responses of complete response, partial response or progressive disease. With regard to this clone: The target antigen is unknown.

Profiling relied on immunoSEQ multiplex PCR, and the TCRdb table lists in-frame clones only, not all of them. The data show approximately 99,000 clones, with 80% to 90% seen just once and 20% held by the top ten. Trimming stripped 5 bases from V and 8 bases from J, with 13 bases between. Germline V gene data show CDR1 as SGHTA and CDR2 as FQGNSA. The CDR3 totals 14 residues. Findings of the study overall: Reports described newly diagnosed patients as having lower baseline TCR diversity than healthy donors. Diversity in CD4+ TCRs, unlike that measured in CD8+ TCRs, had risen significantly by C4D1.

Sequencing used peripheral blood mononuclear cells (PBMCs), obtained before the second cycle of nivolumab. The sequence derives from a human donor with classical Hodgkin lymphoma. The chain couples TRBV7-2 to TRBJ1-6; maybe TRBD1 (6 bases). CDR3 in amino acids: CASSARGRDSPLHF. The DNA for the CDR3 is TGTGCCAGCAGCGCCAGGGGTAGAGATTCACCCCTCCACTTT. The full variable domain, in which reference TRBV7-2 and TRBJ1-6 provide the parts outside the CDR3, is GAGVSQSPSNKVTEKGKDVELRCDPISGHTALYWYRQSLGQGLEFLIYFQGNSAPDKSGLPSDRFSAERTGGSVSTLTIQRTQQEDSAVYLCASSARGRDSPLHFGNGTRLTVT.